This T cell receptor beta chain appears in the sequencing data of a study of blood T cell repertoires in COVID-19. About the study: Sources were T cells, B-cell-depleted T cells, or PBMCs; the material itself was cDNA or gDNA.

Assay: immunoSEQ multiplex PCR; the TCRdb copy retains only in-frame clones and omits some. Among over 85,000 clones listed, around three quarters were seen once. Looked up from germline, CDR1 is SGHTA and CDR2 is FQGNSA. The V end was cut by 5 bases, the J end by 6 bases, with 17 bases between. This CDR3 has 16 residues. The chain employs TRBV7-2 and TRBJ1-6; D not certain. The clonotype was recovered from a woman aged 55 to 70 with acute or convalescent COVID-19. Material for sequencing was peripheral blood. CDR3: CASSPSQILVNSPLHF. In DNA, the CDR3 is TGTGCCAGCAGCCCCTCACAGATTCTTGTTAATTCACCCCTCCACTTT. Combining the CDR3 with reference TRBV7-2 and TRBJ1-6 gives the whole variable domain GAGVSQSPSNKVTEKGKDVELRCDPISGHTALYWYRQSLGQGLEFLIYFQGNSAPDKSGLPSDRFSAERTGGSVSTLTIQRTQQEDSAVYLCASSPSQILVNSPLHFGNGTRLTVT.